This TCR beta chain was obtained from a study of CD8 T cells in ankylosing spondylitis. General study results and limits: Significant enrichment of disease-linked clones was reported in matched ankylosing spondylitis synovial fluid. The study identified a TCR beta motif of fewer than 10 highly homologous variants that appeared characteristic of ankylosing spondylitis blood.

Germline CDR1 SGHTA, CDR2 FQGNSA. V was shortened by 7 bases and J by 2 bases, with 11 bases between the two germline ends. CDR3 length: 14 residues. MiXCR was run by TCRdb on the 5' RACE reads, yielding one entry per CDR3 protein. The sample comprises hundreds of thousands of distinct CDR3 sequences, approximately 12% of which are singletons, and about 0.49% rests with the top ten. This clonotype was counted a few times. Its cognate antigen is unknown. The receptor's source is a male donor with ankylosing spondylitis. The specimen was blood, either unsorted or a sorted T cell fraction (not recorded which). The chain is built from TRBV7-2 and TRBJ2-2; D may match TRBD1 or TRBD2 (6 bases each). CDR3 residues: CASMGGGNTGELFF. The CDR3, as DNA: TGTGCCAGCATGGGGGGCGGAAACACCGGGGAGCTGTTTTTT.